This passage covers 29 T cell receptor beta chains from one sample sequenced in a study of prognosis after radiotherapy for stage I lung cancer. Amplification of the TCR beta CDR3 (from genomic DNA) was done by two-round multiplex PCR. The authors ran first-round PCR with primers specific to each TRBV and TRBJ gene. MiXCR was run by TCRdb on the multiplex PCR reads, yielding one entry per CDR3 protein. The sample holds roughly 26,000 distinct CDR3 sequences, approximately 29% seen once. The sequenced sample was PBMCs, obtained before or after stereotactic body radiation therapy (not recorded which). These receptors all stem from a donor over 45 with non-small cell lung cancer.

This chain joins TRBV5-1 and TRBJ1-6; D is perhaps TRBD1 (6 bases). V lost 2 bases, J lost 8 bases, and 11 bases lay in between. Germline CDR1 and CDR2: SGHRS and YFSETQ. The CDR3 is made up of 14 amino acids. The CDR3 sequence: CASSFLDSDSPLHF. Written as DNA, the CDR3 is TGCGCCAGCAGCTTTCTGGACAGTGATTCACCCCTCCACTTT.

By share, this clonotype ranks as medium-sized. The genes are TRBV5-1 and TRBJ1-6; D is possibly TRBD1 (6 bases). Germline CDR1 and CDR2: SGHRS and YFSETQ. This CDR3 spans 15 amino acids. Trimming took off 0 bases at V and 10 bases at J, with 14 bases between the two ends. The CDR3 nucleotides are TGCGCCAGCAGCTTGGACCTCAGGGGAGGCTCACCCCTCCACTTT. Translating it yields CASSLDLRGGSPLHF.

This clonotype was recorded at least ten times. The chain employs TRBV30 and TRBJ1-5; D unclear. There are 14 residues in the CDR3. Germline CDR1 reads GTSNPN; CDR2 reads SVGIG (reference sequence). V was clipped by 0 bases and J by 0 bases, with 6 bases between them. Written as DNA, the CDR3 is TGTGCCTGGAGTGTAATGGGTAGCAATCAGCCCCAGCATTTT. Its translation is CAWSVMGSNQPQHF.

This clonotype was seen repeatedly, ten times or more. The J gene is TRBJ1-2, the V gene TRBV12-3 or TRBV12-4; 8 bases are shared with TRBD1. The J segment lost 2 bases and the V segment lost 6 bases, leaving 8 bases of the junction unmatched. The CDR3 sequence is 15 residues long. The CDR3 region has the DNA TGTGCCAGCAGCCAGCGGACAGGGAAAAACTATGGCTACACCTTC. The encoded protein is CASSQRTGKNYGYTF.

Regarding this clonotype: It is likely a read error: a sequence one base away is far more abundant. The chain combines TRBV6-8 with TRBJ2-7; D may match TRBD1 or TRBD2 (5 bases each). The germline V gene has CDR1 MNHGY and CDR2 SAAAGT. CDR3 length: 12 residues. This CDR3 is CTSWGKPYEQYF. CDR3 in DNA: TGTACCAGCTGGGGGAAACCCTACGAGCAGTACTTC.

Worth noting for this clonotype: Possible read error: a much larger clone is one base away. The CDR3 here is CACSADYVGYTF. In DNA form, the CDR3 reads TGTGCCTGCAGCGCAGACTATGTGGGCTACACCTTC. This sequence joins TRBV6-1 and TRBJ1-2; D is unclear. Germline CDR1 is MNHNS and CDR2 is SASEGT. The CDR3 is 12 amino acids.

Ten or more counts support this clonotype. V is TRBV6-1 and J is TRBJ1-5; TRBD1 aligns across 7 bases. This CDR3 is 13 amino acids long. The V segment lost 4 bases and the J segment 4 bases; nucleotides outside the gene matches: 1. Germline V gene data show CDR1 as MNHNS and CDR2 as SASEGT. In DNA form, the CDR3 reads TGTGCCAGCAGTGCGGACAGGAATCAGCCCCAGCATTTT. It yields the protein CASSADRNQPQHF.

The CDR3 coding sequence is TGTGCCAGCAGTGAAGGCGGCAGGCAGAACACTGAAGCTTTCTTT. As protein: CASSEGGRQNTEAFF. V gene TRBV6-1 combines with J gene TRBJ1-1; D is unclear. Germline lookup yields CDR1 MNHNS and CDR2 SASEGT. The CDR3 totals 15 residues. The V end lost 1 base, the J end lost 1 base, and 10 bases lay between the germline ends.

Worth noting for this clonotype: No conserved phenylalanine or tryptophan ends this CDR3, so it is likely a read error. This chain uses TRBV7-8 with TRBJ2-1; TRBD2 aligns across 14 bases. The CDR3 runs to 18 residues. Per germline, CDR1 SGHVS and CDR2 FQNEAQ. Trimming cost V 5 bases and J 7 bases; bases outside gene matches: 13. The CDR3 nucleotides read TGTGCCAGCAGCGACCTGACTAGCGGGGGGGTCATGTCAAATGAGCAGTTCTCC. This sequence encodes CASSDLTSGGVMSNEQFS.

This clonotype was counted ten times or more. The rearrangement uses TRBV20-1 and TRBJ2-7; possibly TRBD2 for D (6 bases). The CDR3 has 14 residues. The V gene's germline CDR1 is DFQATT and CDR2 SNEGSKA (reference sequence). The V end was cut by 2 bases, the J end by 7 bases, with 18 bases between. The CDR3 is CSARISLLAREQYF. DNA of the CDR3: TGCAGTGCTAGAATATCCCTACTAGCTCGTGAGCAGTACTTC.

This clonotype was counted only a few times. This may arise from a read error, as a much more abundant clone is one base away. V usage is TRBV6-2 or TRBV6-3 and J usage is TRBJ1-5; perhaps TRBD1 as D (5 bases). V lost 7 bases to trimming and J lost 0 bases, with 22 bases between them. CDR3 length equals 18 residues. CDR1 and CDR2 (germline): MNHEY, SVGEGT. The CDR3 DNA is TGTGCCAGCAACGGGGCCCCGGGCAGGTATATTAGCAATCAGCCCCAGCATTTT. It yields the protein CASNGAPGRYISNQPQHF.

Many counts were recorded for this clonotype. V gene TRBV30 combines with J gene TRBJ1-2; TRBD1 might be the D (5 bases). V was clipped by 1 base and J by 3 bases, with 9 bases between them. In germline, CDR1 is GTSNPN, CDR2 SVGIG (reference sequence). CDR3 length equals 13 residues. CDR3 residues: CAWSEAGYYGYTF. CDR3 in DNA: TGTGCCTGGAGTGAGGCAGGGTACTATGGCTACACCTTC.

The chain links TRBV19 to TRBJ2-3; perhaps TRBD1 as D (6 bases). There are 15 residues in the CDR3. Germline V gene lookup returns CDR1 LNHDA and CDR2 SQIVND (reference sequence). V lost 4 bases and J 0 bases, leaving 11 bases between the germline ends. In DNA form, the CDR3 reads TGTGCCAGTAGTACACAGGGTTCTAGCACAGATACGCAGTATTTT. Its protein product is CASSTQGSSTDTQYF.

This clonotype was picked up many times. Germline and junction disagree at one end, which may indicate a read error. The chain carries TRBV7-7 and TRBJ2-5; D remains unclear. Germline V lookup: CDR1 SSHAT, CDR2 FNYEAQ (reference sequence). CDR3 length: 14 residues. CDR3 sequence reads: CASSLSVSQETQYF. The CDR3 DNA reads TGTGCTAGCAGCTTATCAGTATCCCAAGAGACCCAGTACTTC.

Ten or more counts support this clonotype. The genes are TRBV6-1 and TRBJ1-1; TRBD1 agrees at 10 bases. CDR1 MNHNS and CDR2 SASEGT come from the germline V gene. With 4 bases clipped from V and 1 base from J, the junction kept 0 bases outside the gene matches. The CDR3 has 14 amino acids. The CDR3 loop reads CASSGQGANTEAFF. The CDR3 region has the DNA TGTGCCAGCAGTGGACAGGGGGCGAACACTGAAGCTTTCTTT.

The chain has TRBV25-1 and TRBJ1-4, with 7 nucleotides matching TRBD1. The V gene end was trimmed by 3 bases and the J gene end by 7 bases; junction bases not matched to a gene: 8. Germline V lookup: CDR1 MGHDK, CDR2 SYGVNS. The CDR3 is 15 residues long. The CDR3 spells CASSDPRQGLEKLFF. The DNA for the CDR3 is TGTGCCAGCAGTGATCCGCGACAGGGACTTGAAAAACTGTTTTTT.

This clonotype was observed a single time. One end of the junction varies from germline; a read error may be responsible. The chain recombines TRBV28 with TRBJ2-7; D might be TRBD2 (7 bases). CDR1 is MDHEN and CDR2 is SYDVKM in the germline V gene. The CDR3 is made up of 15 amino acids. CDR3 amino acids: CANSLTQGTKREQYF. Here the CDR3 DNA reads TGTGCCAACAGTCTCACGCAGGGGACTAAGCGAGAGCAGTACTTC.

The chain couples TRBV28 to TRBJ1-4; TRBD1 agrees at 7 bases. The V and J ends lost 6 bases and 13 bases, in that order; junction bases with no gene match: 8. Germline V lookup: CDR1 MDHEN, CDR2 SYDVKM. CDR3 length: 12 residues. CDR3 DNA: TGTGCCAGCAGATTGACAGGGTATAGACTGTTTTTT. It codes for CASRLTGYRLFF.

This clonotype was seen repeatedly, ten times or more. The rearrangement uses TRBV24-1 and TRBJ2-3, with no clear D. This CDR3 spans 15 amino acids. Germline V gene data show CDR1 as KGHDR and CDR2 as SFDVKD. V was trimmed by 2 bases and J by 2 bases, leaving 10 bases between them. CDR3 bases: TGTGCCACCAGTGATTCGGACCGCTACACAGATACGCAGTATTTT. Its translation: CATSDSDRYTDTQYF.

The table lists this clonotype with a few counts. Given a much more abundant clone one base away, this may be a read error. V is TRBV2 and J is TRBJ2-7; D is uncertain. Germline-derived CDR1 and CDR2 are SNHLY and FYNNEI. The CDR3 is 12 residues long. CDR3 loop: CASSEGGYERYF. CDR3 DNA: TGTGCCAGCAGTGAAGGTGGCTACGAGCGGTACTTC.

The table lists this clonotype with many counts. This sequence joins TRBV20-1 and TRBJ1-1; D is perhaps TRBD1 (5 bases). This CDR3 has 15 amino acids. CDR1 is DFQATT, CDR2 SNEGSKA, per germline (reference sequence). V was pared by 3 bases and J by 3 bases, with 17 bases between. This chain's CDR3 is CSASPPGRTDTEAFF. The CDR3, as DNA: TGCAGTGCTAGCCCCCCAGGGAGGACGGACACTGAAGCTTTCTTT.

This clonotype was counted ten times or more. The V and J genes are TRBV6-5 and TRBJ2-1, with TRBD2 matching over 11 bases. V was clipped by 0 bases and J by 9 bases; unmatched bases: 10. Germline V gene data show CDR1 as MNHEY and CDR2 as SVGAGI. The length of the CDR3 is 17 residues. The chain's CDR3 is CASSYSNLAGGRVEQFF. The CDR3 DNA reads as TGTGCCAGCAGTTACTCGAACCTAGCGGGAGGTCGGGTTGAGCAGTTCTTC.

Many counts were recorded for this clonotype. The rearrangement uses TRBV11-3 and TRBJ2-7; a possible D gene is TRBD2 (6 bases). The CDR3 totals 15 residues. In germline, CDR1 is SGHNT, CDR2 YENEEA. V was shortened by 1 base and J by 2 bases, with 12 bases between the two germline ends. The CDR3 nucleotides read TGTGCCAGCAGCTTAGGTAGCGGAGTACCCTACGAGCAGTACTTC. This sequence encodes CASSLGSGVPYEQYF.

The chain couples TRBV28 to TRBJ1-1; no reliable D call. CDR3 length: 12 amino acids. Germline V CDR1 and CDR2: MDHEN, SYDVKM. V was trimmed by 5 bases and J by 11 bases, leaving 15 bases between them. The CDR3 DNA is TGTGCCAGCAGTGGGAAGACTGGGGTGGCTTTCTTT. Its protein product is CASSGKTGVAFF.

The J gene is TRBJ1-2, the V gene TRBV7-3; D might be TRBD1 (6 bases). CDR1 and CDR2 from the germline V gene are SGHTA and FQGTGA. Trimming removed 4 bases at V and 7 bases at J, with 16 bases between. CDR3 size: 14 residues. CDR3 in amino acids: CASSSYGSGAGYTF. The CDR3 nucleotides read TGTGCCAGCAGCTCGTACGGGTCGGGGGCTGGCTACACCTTC.

In this sample, this clonotype turned up many times. The V call is TRBV6-2 or TRBV6-3, the J call TRBJ2-2; D unresolved. Germline loops: CDR1 MNHEY, CDR2 SVGEGT. The V end was cut by 11 bases, the J end by 1 base, with 11 bases between. The CDR3 contains 13 residues. The CDR3 loop reads CALRQVNTGELFF. The DNA for the CDR3 is TGTGCCCTTAGGCAGGTGAACACCGGGGAGCTGTTTTTT.

CDR3 region: CASSGFGVNSDYGYTF. The CDR3, as DNA: TGTGCCAGTAGTGGGTTCGGTGTAAACTCTGACTATGGCTACACCTTC. This sequence joins TRBV19 and TRBJ1-2, with D uncertain. Trimming left V 5 bases short and J 3 bases short, with 19 bases between. CDR3 length: 16 amino acids. The germline gives CDR1 LNHDA, CDR2 SQIVND (reference sequence).

The V gene is TRBV3-1, the J gene TRBJ2-1; TRBD2 matches 12 bases. Trimming at V came to 4 bases and at J to 0 bases, leaving 4 bases not matched to a gene. This CDR3 spans 17 amino acids. Germline V gene sequence: CDR1 LGHDT, CDR2 YNNKEL (reference sequence). The CDR3 coding sequence is TGTGCCAGCAGCCGGGAGACTAGCGGGGGCTCCTACAATGAGCAGTTCTTC. Translation gives CASSRETSGGSYNEQFF.

The sample holds many counts of this clonotype. The chain couples TRBV20-1 to TRBJ2-7; TRBD1 aligns across 8 bases. CDR3 length: 13 amino acids. J gave up 3 bases and V 6 bases, and 7 bases lay outside the gene matches. Germline V gives CDR1 DFQATT, CDR2 SNEGSKA (reference sequence). The CDR3 is CSAFRGQDYEQYF. CDR3 bases: TGCAGTGCCTTCAGGGGGCAAGACTACGAGCAGTACTTC.